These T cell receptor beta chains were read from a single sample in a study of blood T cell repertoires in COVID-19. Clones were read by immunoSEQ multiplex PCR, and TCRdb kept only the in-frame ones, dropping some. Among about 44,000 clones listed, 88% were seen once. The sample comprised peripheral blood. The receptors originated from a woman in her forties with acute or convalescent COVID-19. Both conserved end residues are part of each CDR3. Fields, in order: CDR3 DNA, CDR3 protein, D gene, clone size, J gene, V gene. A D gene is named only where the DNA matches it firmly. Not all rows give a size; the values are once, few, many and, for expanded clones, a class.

CDR3 DNA: TGCAGCGTTGACCAGGCCCTGAACACTGAAGCTTTCTTT
CDR3 protein: CSVDQALNTEAFF
D gene: NA
clone size: NA
J gene: TRBJ1-1
V gene: TRBV29-1

CDR3 DNA: TGTGCCAGCAGCGTAGCCCGGGGGGGCTATGGCTACACCTTC
CDR3 protein: CASSVARGGYGYTF
D gene: NA
clone size: NA
J gene: TRBJ1-2
V gene: TRBV9

CDR3 DNA: TGTGCCAGCGGAGGGACTAGCCACGAGCAGTACTTC
CDR3 protein: CASGGTSHEQYF
D gene: TRBD2
clone size: NA
J gene: TRBJ2-7
V gene: TRBV2

CDR3 DNA: TGTGCCAGCTCTGGGACAGGGGAAAACACCGGGGAGCTGTTTTTT
CDR3 protein: CASSGTGENTGELFF
D gene: TRBD1
clone size: few
J gene: TRBJ2-2
V gene: TRBV6-4

CDR3 DNA: TGTGCCAGCAGCTTAGGGCTGTCCATGAACACTGAAGCTTTCTTT
CDR3 protein: CASSLGLSMNTEAFF
D gene: NA
clone size: NA
J gene: TRBJ1-1
V gene: TRBV7-2

CDR3 DNA: TGCGCCAGCAGCTTCGGCCCCAGGAATGAGCAGTTCTTC
CDR3 protein: CASSFGPRNEQFF
D gene: NA
clone size: once
J gene: TRBJ2-1
V gene: TRBV5-1

CDR3 DNA: TGTGCCAGCAGCTTAATCCAGGGGACAGATACGCAGTATTTT
CDR3 protein: CASSLIQGTDTQYF
D gene: NA
clone size: NA
J gene: TRBJ2-3
V gene: TRBV7-2

CDR3 DNA: TGTGCCAGCAGTTTAGGGACAGGGCTGGGAGGCTACACCTTC
CDR3 protein: CASSLGTGLGGYTF
D gene: TRBD1
clone size: NA
J gene: TRBJ1-2
V gene: TRBV28

CDR3 DNA: TGTGCCAGCAGTCCCTTTAGCAATCAGCCCCAGCATTTT
CDR3 protein: CASSPFSNQPQHF
D gene: NA
clone size: NA
J gene: TRBJ1-5
V gene: TRBV6-5

CDR3 DNA: TGTGCCAGCAGTGCCCCAAGGCGGAACTCTGGAAACACCATATATTTT
CDR3 protein: CASSAPRRNSGNTIYF
D gene: NA
clone size: NA
J gene: TRBJ1-3
V gene: TRBV28

CDR3 DNA: TGTGCCAGTAGTATGGGGGCAGGGGCCGGGGCCAACGTCCTGACTTTC
CDR3 protein: CASSMGAGAGANVLTF
D gene: NA
clone size: NA
J gene: TRBJ2-6
V gene: TRBV19

CDR3 DNA: TGTGCCAGTAGTATTTTGGTTGGCAAACAGGGGGGTCAAGAGACCCAGTACTTC
CDR3 protein: CASSILVGKQGGQETQYF
D gene: TRBD1
clone size: NA
J gene: TRBJ2-5
V gene: TRBV19

CDR3 DNA: TGCGCCAGCAGTGAGTCTGGCGGGAGCCCAGATACGCAGTATTTT
CDR3 protein: CASSESGGSPDTQYF
D gene: TRBD2
clone size: NA
J gene: TRBJ2-3
V gene: TRBV10-1

CDR3 DNA: TGTGCCAGCAGCACTAGGGCCGGGGAGCTGTTTTTT
CDR3 protein: CASSTRAGELFF
D gene: NA
clone size: few
J gene: TRBJ2-2
V gene: TRBV27

CDR3 DNA: TGTGCCAGCACCGATCGACAGGGGGGATTACGCGAGCAGTACTTC
CDR3 protein: CASTDRQGGLREQYF
D gene: TRBD1
clone size: NA
J gene: TRBJ2-7
V gene: TRBV28

CDR3 DNA: TGTGCCAGCTCACCACGTCCAGGGAATAACACCGGGGAGCTGTTTTTT
CDR3 protein: CASSPRPGNNTGELFF
D gene: NA
clone size: NA
J gene: TRBJ2-2
V gene: TRBV18